This note documents a single T cell receptor (beta chain) sequence. Only in-frame clones appear in the TCRdb table, and some are missing; sequencing was by immunoSEQ multiplex PCR. The sample consists of about 110,000 clones, less than 95% of them appearing once. This record comes from a study of T cell changes during pregnancy in multiple sclerosis. Germline CDR1 is MRHNA and CDR2 is SNTAGT. There are 15 residues in the CDR3. V shed 2 bases, J shed 1 base, and the junction held 0 bases outside the gene matches. The chain carries TRBV6-4 and TRBJ2-1; 9 nucleotides line up with TRBD2. This TCR was recovered from a female donor with multiple sclerosis, enrolled in a pregnancy study. This material consisted of peripheral blood, taken before pregnancy. The CDR3 sequence: CASSDLAGSYNEQFF. DNA for the CDR3: TGTGCCAGCAGTGACCTAGCGGGGTCCTACAATGAGCAGTTCTTC.